This TCR beta chain was recovered during a study of molecular identifiers for immune sequencing clone quantification. The study's findings and limits: Jurkat TCR RNA that was spiked in from one cell was reportedly detectable among some 980,000 naive cells. Clones exceeding 20 RNA copies carried over 97% of effector molecules but under 1% of naive-cell molecules.

There are many counts of this clonotype. Its specificity is not known. Library preparation followed earlier protocols using designated TCR primers. TCRdb reprocessed the PCR reads via MiXCR and lists one record per CDR3 protein. The table records about 510,000 distinct CDR3 sequences, around 23% of them present only once. V was trimmed by 2 bases and J by 3 bases, leaving 9 bases between them. Germline V lookup: CDR1 MGHDK, CDR2 SYGVNS. The CDR3 is 14 residues long. V gene TRBV25-1 combines with J gene TRBJ2-3; D call uncertain. The sequence was collected from a human donor in good health. Some libraries in this study had Jurkat cell RNA spiked in. Specimen: naive CD8+ T cells from blood, with Jurkat cell RNA spiked in. Stated subset: FACS-sorted CD8+CD4-CCR7+CD45RA+ naive T cells. The CDR3 nucleotides read TGTGCCAGCAGTGAAAGAGGCTTGACAGATACGCAGTATTTT. It specifies CASSERGLTDTQYF.